What follows are 9 T cell receptor beta chains derived from one specimen sequenced in a study of blood T cell repertoires in COVID-19. Here immunoSEQ multiplex PCR was the method, and the copy in TCRdb shows in-frame clones only, minus some. The sample has 52,000 or so clones, about 88% seen once. The sample comprised peripheral blood. The receptors here all came from a woman between 65 and 79 years old with active COVID-19.

This chain connects TRBV6-5 to TRBJ2-7; a weak D match, TRBD1 (5 bases). Per germline, CDR1 MNHEY and CDR2 SVGAGI. Trimming shortened V by 6 bases and J by 6 bases, and 12 bases separated the two germline ends. The CDR3 has 12 residues. CDR3 DNA sequence: TGTGCCAGCAGACAGGCTAGTAGCGAGCAGTACTTC. This gives the protein CASRQASSEQYF.

The chain recombines TRBV6-5 with TRBJ2-1; possibly TRBD2 for D (5 bases). Trimming took 0 bases from V and 2 from J, leaving 11 bases between them. This CDR3 is 16 amino acids long. Germline V gene sequence: CDR1 MNHEY, CDR2 SVGAGI. The CDR3 nucleotides read TGTGCCAGCAGTTACTCGAGGCAGCGGACCTACAATGAGCAGTTCTTC. It is translated as CASSYSRQRTYNEQFF.

The chain joins TRBV28 to TRBJ2-5, with TRBD2 matching over 10 bases. The germline V gene encodes CDR1 MDHEN and CDR2 SYDVKM. This CDR3 is 18 amino acids long. Trimming at V came to 3 bases and at J to 2 bases, leaving 12 bases not matched to a gene. The CDR3 here is CASSFLLALAGEQETQYF. The CDR3 bases are TGTGCCAGCAGTTTCCTCCTGGCTCTAGCGGGAGAGCAAGAGACCCAGTACTTC.

The CDR3 bases are TGTGCCAGCAGTTACTCGAAATTTTACCTGGCTGGGGGCAGACTGAACACTGAAGCTTTCTTT. Encoded protein: CASSYSKFYLAGGRLNTEAFF. The chain uses TRBV6-2 or TRBV6-3 and TRBJ1-1; TRBD1 might be the D (6 bases). Germline lookup yields CDR1 MNHEY and CDR2 SVGEGT. The CDR3 is made up of 21 amino acids. Trimming stripped 0 bases from V and 0 bases from J, with 26 bases between.

The chain uses TRBV27 and TRBJ1-1, with D possibly matching TRBD1 (6 bases). Trimming shortened V by 6 bases and J by 11 bases, and 22 bases separated the two germline ends. In germline, CDR1 is MNHEY, CDR2 SMNVEV (reference sequence). This CDR3 comprises 14 residues. The DNA for the CDR3 is TGTGCCAGCAGCCGTTTAGGGGGGGCCAGGAGGGCTTTCTTT. Translated, it gives CASSRLGGARRAFF.

V usage is TRBV15 and J usage is TRBJ2-7; 7 nucleotides match TRBD1. CDR1 LNHNV and CDR2 YYDKDF come from the germline V gene (reference sequence). V lost 1 base and J lost 3; bases outside the gene matches: 9. The CDR3 is 16 residues long. The CDR3: CATSRVDQGGSYEQYF. CDR3 DNA sequence: TGTGCCACCAGCAGAGTAGACCAAGGGGGCAGCTACGAGCAGTACTTC.

Judged by abundance, this clone is medium-sized. J is TRBJ2-7 and V is TRBV5-5, with D possibly being TRBD2 (7 bases). Per germline, CDR1 SGHKS and CDR2 YYEKEE (reference sequence). V was shortened by 1 base and J by 1 base, with 15 bases between the two germline ends. The CDR3 is 16 amino acids. CDR3 sequence: CASSLFGGRQSYEQYF. The CDR3 nucleotides are TGTGCCAGCAGCTTGTTCGGGGGGCGCCAGTCCTACGAGCAGTACTTC.

The genes are TRBV7-8 and TRBJ2-5, with D perhaps TRBD2 (6 bases). The germline V gene has CDR1 SGHVS and CDR2 FQNEAQ. Trimming shortened V by 7 bases and J by 7 bases, and 22 bases separated the two germline ends. The CDR3 is 15 amino acids. As DNA, the CDR3 is TGTGCCAGCACCCATCGGCGGGAAACGAGGGGGACCCAGTACTTC. Encoded protein: CASTHRRETRGTQYF.

In its sample, this clone was seen once. The chain combines TRBV7-8 with TRBJ2-3, with D perhaps TRBD1 (6 bases). Trimming cost V 7 bases and J 6 bases, with 20 bases left between them. The CDR3 consists of 15 residues. Germline values: CDR1 SGHVS, CDR2 FQNEAQ. The CDR3 loop is CASNPYRVKRDTQYF. The CDR3 DNA is TGTGCCAGCAACCCGTACAGGGTAAAGAGGGATACGCAGTATTTT.